This record concerns one T cell receptor (beta chain) sequence. The data were obtained in a study of blood T cell repertoires in COVID-19. Study information: Sources were T cells, B-cell-depleted T cells, or PBMCs; the material itself was cDNA or gDNA.

V shed 10 bases, J shed 4 bases, and the junction held 11 bases outside the gene matches. This CDR3 has 15 amino acids. Germline V CDR1 and CDR2: MNHEY, SMNVEV (reference sequence). The method was immunoSEQ multiplex PCR; TCRdb's version includes in-frame clones alone and lacks a portion of them. The data hold about 300,000 clones, with 70% to 90% observed a single time. The chain employs TRBV27 and TRBJ2-5, with TRBD2 matching 11 bases. This receptor was identified in a woman in her forties or fifties with COVID-19, enrolled during active disease. Sequenced: peripheral blood. This CDR3 reads CATRLSGRVRETQYF. CDR3 nucleotide sequence: TGTGCCACCCGGCTTAGCGGGAGGGTTCGAGAGACCCAGTACTTC.